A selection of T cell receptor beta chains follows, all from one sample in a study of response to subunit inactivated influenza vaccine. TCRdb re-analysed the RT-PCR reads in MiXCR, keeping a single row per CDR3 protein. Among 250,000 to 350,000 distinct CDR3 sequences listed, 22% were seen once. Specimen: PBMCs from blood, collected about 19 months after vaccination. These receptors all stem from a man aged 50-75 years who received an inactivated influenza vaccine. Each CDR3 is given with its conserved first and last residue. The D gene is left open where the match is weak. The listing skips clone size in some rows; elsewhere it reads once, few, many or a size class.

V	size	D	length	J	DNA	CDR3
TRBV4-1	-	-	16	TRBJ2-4	TGCGCCAGCAGCCAAGTCAGTTCACTAGCCAAAAACATTCAGTACTTC	CASSQVSSLAKNIQYF
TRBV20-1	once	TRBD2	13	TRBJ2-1	TGCAGTGCTAGCGCTAGCGGATTCAATGAGCAGTTCTTC	CSASASGFNEQFF
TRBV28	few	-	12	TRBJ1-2	TGTGCCAGCATTCAAGGTCGCTATGGCTACACCTTC	CASIQGRYGYTF
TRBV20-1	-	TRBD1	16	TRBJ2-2	TGCAGTGCTAGAGATCTAGGCAGGGGGCACACCGGGGAGCTGTTTTTT	CSARDLGRGHTGELFF
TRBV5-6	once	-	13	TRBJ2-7	TGTGCCAGCAGCTTGTCCGGTTACTACGAGCAGTACTTC	CASSLSGYYEQYF
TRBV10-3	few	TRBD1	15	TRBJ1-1	TGTGCCATCAGTGTGCTACCGGGACAGGGGGAGGAAGCTTTCTTT	CAISVLPGQGEEAFF
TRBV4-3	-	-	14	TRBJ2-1	TGCGCCAGCAGCCAAGATTGGCGGGAAGATGAGCAGTTCTTC	CASSQDWREDEQFF
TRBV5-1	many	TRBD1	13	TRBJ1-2	TGCGCCAGTCACAACACAGGGGTACCCTACTACACCTTC	CASHNTGVPYYTF
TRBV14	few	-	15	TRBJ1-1	TGTGCCAGCAGCCGCCTGGACACCTGGAACACTGAAGCTTTCTTT	CASSRLDTWNTEAFF
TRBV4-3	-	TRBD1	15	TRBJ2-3	TGCGCCAGCAGCCTGGGACAGTCAGAGGCAGATACGCAGTATTTT	CASSLGQSEADTQYF
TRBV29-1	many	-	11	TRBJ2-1	TGCAGCGTTGAAGGCTACAATGAGCAGTTCTTC	CSVEGYNEQFF
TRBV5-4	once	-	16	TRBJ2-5	TGTGCCAGCAGCTTGGGGACGGACCCAATCGGCGAGACCCAGTACTTC	CASSLGTDPIGETQYF
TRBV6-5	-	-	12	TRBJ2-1	TGTGCCAGCATAAACAGCTACAATGAGCAGTTCTTC	CASINSYNEQFF
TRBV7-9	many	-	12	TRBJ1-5	TGTGCCAGCAGCTCAAATACTCAGCCCCAGCATTTT	CASSSNTQPQHF
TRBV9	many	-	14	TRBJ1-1	TGTGCCAGCAGCCCGGGTGGACGGGGAACTGAAGCTTTCTTT	CASSPGGRGTEAFF
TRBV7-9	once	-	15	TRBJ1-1	TGTGCCAGCAGCCGTACCGGGCCCCAAGACACTGAAGCTTTCTTT	CASSRTGPQDTEAFF
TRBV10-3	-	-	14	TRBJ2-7	TGTGCCATCAGTGACCCCGGGTCTCTCTACGAGCAGTACTTC	CAISDPGSLYEQYF
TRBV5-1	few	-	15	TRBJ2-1	TGCGCCAGCAGGGCCCTGGCCGACTCCTACAATGAGCAGTTCTTC	CASRALADSYNEQFF
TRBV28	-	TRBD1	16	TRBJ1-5	TGTGCCAGCAGCTCACAGGGGGCAGAAAGCAATCAGCCCCAGCATTTT	CASSSQGAESNQPQHF
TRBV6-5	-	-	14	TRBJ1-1	TGTGCCAGCAGTTACGGAAACCTGGTCACTGAAGCTTTCTTT	CASSYGNLVTEAFF
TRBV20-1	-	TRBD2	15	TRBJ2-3	TGCAGTGCTTCGATAGCGGGAAAGTTCACAGATACGCAGTATTTT	CSASIAGKFTDTQYF
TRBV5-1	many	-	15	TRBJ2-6	TGCGCCAGCAGCTTGGTCGGGGTCGGGGCCAACGTCCTGACTTTC	CASSLVGVGANVLTF
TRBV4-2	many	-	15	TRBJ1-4	TGTGCCAGCAGCCAAGGGCCCGCAACTAATGAAAAACTGTTTTTT	CASSQGPATNEKLFF
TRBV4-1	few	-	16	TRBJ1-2	TGCGCCAGCAGCCAAGGCCAGGGTGCGGAGACCTATGGCTACACCTTC	CASSQGQGAETYGYTF
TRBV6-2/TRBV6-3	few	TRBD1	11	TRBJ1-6	TGTGCCAGCCAAACCGGGACAGCCCTCCACTTT	CASQTGTALHF
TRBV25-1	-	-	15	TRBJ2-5	TGTGCCAGCAGTGACTGGGGGGTTTCAGCAGAGACCCAGTACTTC	CASSDWGVSAETQYF
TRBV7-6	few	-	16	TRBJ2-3	TGTGCCAGCAGCTCGATAGCCGGCAAGTCCACAGATACGCAGTATTTT	CASSSIAGKSTDTQYF
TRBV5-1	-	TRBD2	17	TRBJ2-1	TGCGCCAGCAGCCAACTAGCGGGGGGGGCAACGAACAATGAGCAGTTCTTC	CASSQLAGGATNNEQFF
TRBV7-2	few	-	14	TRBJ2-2	TGTGCCAGCAGCTACGCCGACAGGACCGGGGAGCTGTTTTTT	CASSYADRTGELFF
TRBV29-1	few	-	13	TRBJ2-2	TGCAGCGTCCAACTAGCGAACACCGGGGAGCTGTTTTTT	CSVQLANTGELFF
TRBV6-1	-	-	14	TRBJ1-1	TGTGCCAGCAGTCGTGCGGGGACGAACACTGAAGCTTTCTTT	CASSRAGTNTEAFF
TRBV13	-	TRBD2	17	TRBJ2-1	TGTGCCAGCAGCTTAGCTACTAGCGGGAGGGCCTTGGATGAGCAGTTCTTC	CASSLATSGRALDEQFF
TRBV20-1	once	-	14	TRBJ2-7	TGCAGTGCCCCCCCCGGGGGAGGACCCTACGAGCAGTACTTC	CSAPPGGGPYEQYF
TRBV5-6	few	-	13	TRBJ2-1	TGTGCCAGCAGCCCGGACGTGGTGAATGAGCAGTTCTTC	CASSPDVVNEQFF
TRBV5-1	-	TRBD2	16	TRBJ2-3	TGCGCCAGCAGCCCCTTGGGCGGGGGGCGTGCAGATACGCAGTATTTT	CASSPLGGGRADTQYF
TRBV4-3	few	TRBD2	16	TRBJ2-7	TGCGCCAGCAGCCAAGACCCGCAGCGGGAGGCCTACGAGCAGTACTTC	CASSQDPQREAYEQYF
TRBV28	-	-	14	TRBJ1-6	TGTGCCAGCAGTTTTAACAGCTTACACTCACCCCTCCACTTT	CASSFNSLHSPLHF
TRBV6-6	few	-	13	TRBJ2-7	TGTGCCAGCAGTTCCTTCGGTGCCTACGAGCAGTACTTC	CASSSFGAYEQYF
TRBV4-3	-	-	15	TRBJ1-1	TGCGCCAGCAGCCCCCGGGCAGGGTTTAGGGCTGAAGCTTTCTTT	CASSPRAGFRAEAFF
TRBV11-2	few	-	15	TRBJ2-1	TGTGCCAGCAGCTTAGGTAGCTCCTCCTACAATGAGCAGTTCTTC	CASSLGSSSYNEQFF
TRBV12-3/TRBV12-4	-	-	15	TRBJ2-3	TGTGCCAGCAGTTTTTATGGGGCTAGCACAGATACGCAGTATTTT	CASSFYGASTDTQYF
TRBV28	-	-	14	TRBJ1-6	TGTGCCAGCACCCCACGGGGGTTAAATTCACCCCTCCACTTT	CASTPRGLNSPLHF
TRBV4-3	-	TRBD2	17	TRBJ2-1	TGCGCCAGCAGCCAGGGGGAAGCGGGAGCAACCTACAATGAGCAGTTCTTC	CASSQGEAGATYNEQFF
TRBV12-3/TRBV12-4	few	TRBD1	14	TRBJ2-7	TGTGCCAGCAGTTTGAACAGGGGTGGCTACGAGCAGTACTTC	CASSLNRGGYEQYF
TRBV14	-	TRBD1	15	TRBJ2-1	TGTGCCAGCAGCAAACACCCGGGACATCAGGGGGTGCAGTTCTTC	CASSKHPGHQGVQFF
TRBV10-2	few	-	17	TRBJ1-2	TGCGCCAGCAGTGAGTACGGGGACGGTTCTTCAGGCTACGGCTACACCTTC	CASSEYGDGSSGYGYTF
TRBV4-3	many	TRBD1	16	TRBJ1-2	TGCGCCAGCAGCCAAATCAACGGGCAGGGGGCGCCGAGCTACACCTTC	CASSQINGQGAPSYTF
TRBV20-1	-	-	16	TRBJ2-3	TGCAGTGCTAGACTTGTTCCGACAGGCAGGGCAGATACGCAGTATTTT	CSARLVPTGRADTQYF
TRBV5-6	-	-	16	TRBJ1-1	TGTGCCAGCAGCTTGGCCGGGACGCCCATGAACACTGAAGCTTTCTTT	CASSLAGTPMNTEAFF
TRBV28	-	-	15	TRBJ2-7	TGTGCCAGCAGTTTTGGGTGGGGGCAGGTGGGTGAGCAGTACTTC	CASSFGWGQVGEQYF
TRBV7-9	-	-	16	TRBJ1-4	TGTGCCAGCAGCCGGACAGCGTCGAGGGCTAATGAAAAACTGTTTTTT	CASSRTASRANEKLFF
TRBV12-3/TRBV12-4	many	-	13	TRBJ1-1	TGTGCCAGCACCCAGAGGGTTAACACTGAAGCTTTCTTT	CASTQRVNTEAFF
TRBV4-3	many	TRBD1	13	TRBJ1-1	TGCGCCAGCAGCGACAGGGGCAACACTGAAGCTTTCTTT	CASSDRGNTEAFF
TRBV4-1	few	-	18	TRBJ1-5	TGCGCCAGCAGCCAAGAGTCACCCCAAGGGAATAGCAATCAGCCCCAGCATTTT	CASSQESPQGNSNQPQHF
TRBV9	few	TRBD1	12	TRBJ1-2	TGTGCCAGCCTCTCAGGGGGCTATGGCTACACCTTC	CASLSGGYGYTF
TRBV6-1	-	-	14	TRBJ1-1	TGTGCCAGCACTCACCAAACGAGGGGAACTGAAGCTTTCTTT	CASTHQTRGTEAFF
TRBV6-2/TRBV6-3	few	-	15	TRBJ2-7	TGTGCCAGCAGTTACCTTAAAGCCGGCTCCTACGAGCAGTACTTC	CASSYLKAGSYEQYF
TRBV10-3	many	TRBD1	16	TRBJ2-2	TGTGCCATCAGGCAGGACAGGGGGCGCGACACCGGGGAGCTGTTTTTT	CAIRQDRGRDTGELFF
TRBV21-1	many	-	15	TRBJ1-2	TGTGCCAGCAGCACTCGAACAGGGGTGGCGTGTGGCTACACCTTC	CASSTRTGVACGYTF
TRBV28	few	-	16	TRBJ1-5	TGTGCCAGCAGTGGCCTAGTCCTTCGAGGCAATCAGCCCCAGCATTTT	CASSGLVLRGNQPQHF